The 32 T cell receptor beta chains in this list originate from one sample, sequenced in a study of shared clonotypes between healthy human individuals. Sequencing used immunoSEQ multiplex PCR; TCRdb keeps in-frame clones, though not all of them. The sample contains about 2.1 million clones, about 92% of which appear only once. The naive CD8 subset, CD45RO-negative cells positively selected for CCR7, excluded terminally differentiated effector memory CD45RA+ cells. Sequenced sample: naive CD8+ T cells from PBMCs. Receptor source: a man aged 18-30 years in good health. Some clones in this sample may be carry-over from other donors' samples.

This chain connects TRBV19 to TRBJ2-7; TRBD2 aligns across 11 bases. CDR1 is LNHDA and CDR2 is SQIVND in the germline V gene (reference sequence). V lost 1 base and J lost 6; bases outside the gene matches: 2. This CDR3 is built from 14 residues. CDR3 residues: CASSIVGLAAEQYF. Written as DNA, the CDR3 is TGTGCCAGTAGTATAGTGGGACTAGCGGCCGAGCAGTACTTC.

This clone appeared a single time. CDR3 residues: CASSPQWEGRIGELFF. Written as DNA, the CDR3 is TGTGCCAGCAGTCCTCAGTGGGAGGGCCGCATCGGGGAGCTGTTTTTT. J is TRBJ2-2 and V is TRBV28; TRBD2 matches at 7 bases. Trimming cost V 5 bases and J 7 bases; bases outside gene matches: 13. The germline gives CDR1 MDHEN, CDR2 SYDVKM. This CDR3 has 16 residues.

The chain recombines TRBV9 with TRBJ2-1; D is uncertain. Germline-derived CDR1 and CDR2 are SGDLS and YYNGEE. The CDR3 loop spans 14 amino acids. V lost 2 bases and J lost 8, with 14 bases in between. This CDR3 reads CASSVPSVGDEQFF. The CDR3, as DNA: TGTGCCAGCAGCGTCCCTTCTGTTGGCGATGAGCAGTTCTTC.

The sample holds a few counts of this clone. The chain employs TRBV25-1 and TRBJ1-1; D unclear. The CDR3 extends over 14 amino acids. V was pared by 5 bases and J by 6 bases, with 16 bases between. CDR1 is MGHDK and CDR2 is SYGVNS in the germline V gene. CDR3 nucleotide sequence: TGTGCCAGCAGTCAGATTTCACTCAGCGCTGAAGCTTTCTTT. Translation: CASSQISLSAEAFF.

The chain's CDR3 is CASRALGSYEQYF. In nucleotides, the CDR3 is TGTGCCAGCAGGGCCCTAGGCTCCTACGAGCAGTACTTC. The V and J genes are TRBV27 and TRBJ2-7, with D uncertain. Germline loops: CDR1 MNHEY, CDR2 SMNVEV (reference sequence). This CDR3 is 13 amino acids long. Trimming cost V 6 bases and J 0 bases, with 9 bases left between them.

This chain links TRBV9 with TRBJ1-2; TRBD1 is a possible D gene (5 bases). CDR1 SGDLS and CDR2 YYNGEE come from the germline V gene. CDR3 length: 14 residues. The V and J ends lost 4 bases and 0 bases respectively, with 10 bases between them. DNA of the CDR3: TGTGCCAGCAGCCCGGGACGTACTAACTATGGCTACACCTTC. Protein: CASSPGRTNYGYTF.

This CDR3 is CASSLGLAHPYEQYF. The CDR3 DNA reads as TGTGCCAGCAGCTTAGGTCTAGCCCACCCCTACGAGCAGTACTTC. The gene calls are TRBV7-6 and TRBJ2-7, with D possibly being TRBD2 (5 bases). Germline CDR1 is SGHVS and CDR2 is FNYEAQ. CDR3 length equals 15 residues. Trimming pared 1 base from V and 2 bases from J, leaving 12 bases between.

The chain joins TRBV27 to TRBJ2-1; 11 bases agree with TRBD2. V lost 4 bases and J lost 9; bases outside the gene matches: 8. Germline-derived CDR1 and CDR2 are MNHEY and SMNVEV (reference sequence). The CDR3 runs 15 residues. The CDR3 region has the DNA TGTGCCAGCAGTTATGAGACTAGCGGGATTCGTGAGCAGTTCTTC. Amino acids: CASSYETSGIREQFF.

This clone has a single count. The V gene is TRBV19, the J gene TRBJ1-4, with 9 nucleotides matching TRBD1. V dropped 1 base and J dropped 8; count of bases not matched to a gene: 11. CDR3 length: 17 residues. Germline V lookup: CDR1 LNHDA, CDR2 SQIVND (reference sequence). The CDR3 protein is CASSIGPQQGAKEKLFF. The CDR3 DNA reads as TGTGCCAGTAGTATAGGCCCTCAACAGGGGGCAAAAGAAAAACTGTTTTTT.

The chain links TRBV4-2 to TRBJ2-7; 7 positions agree with TRBD1. V trimming: 0 bases; J trimming: 7 bases; junction bases outside the gene matches: 9. The germline CDR1 and CDR2 sequences are LGHNA and YNFKEQ. This CDR3 spans 15 amino acids. Here the CDR3 DNA reads TGTGCCAGCAGCCAAGAATCCGCAGGGGGAAGGGAGCAGTACTTC. Protein: CASSQESAGGREQYF.

The chain is built from TRBV4-3 and TRBJ2-1; possible D gene TRBD1, 6 bases. CDR3 length equals 15 residues. The V gene lost 3 bases and the J gene lost 3 bases, with 12 bases spanning the gap. The germline V gene has CDR1 LGHNA and CDR2 YSLEER. For the CDR3, the DNA is TGCGCCAGCAGCCAGAAAACAGGGTTCTACAATGAGCAGTTCTTC. It yields the protein CASSQKTGFYNEQFF.

The chain couples TRBV23-1 to TRBJ1-5; weak D call: TRBD1 (5 bases). TRBV23-1 carries the ORF label, with uncertain function. The CDR3 is 17 residues long. V shed 0 bases and J shed 0 bases, with 12 bases lying between them. CDR3 in DNA: TGCGCCAGCAGTCAATCCGAGGGGCAACATAGCAATCAGCCCCAGCATTTT. Its translation: CASSQSEGQHSNQPQHF.

The rearrangement joins TRBV2 to TRBJ1-3; no clear D gene. This CDR3 spans 18 amino acids. Germline loops: CDR1 SNHLY, CDR2 FYNNEI. Trimming shortened V by 1 base and J by 3 bases, and 19 bases separated the two germline ends. The CDR3 sequence: CASSEGRISGPRGNTIYF. In DNA, the CDR3 is TGTGCCAGCAGTGAAGGCAGAATCAGCGGACCTCGTGGAAACACCATATATTTT.

The chain combines TRBV30 with TRBJ2-1; D is possibly TRBD2 (5 bases). CDR1 GTSNPN and CDR2 SVGIG come from the germline V gene (reference sequence). This CDR3 comprises 13 residues. V was cut by 3 bases and J by 4 bases, with 10 bases left in between. The CDR3 DNA sequence: TGTGCCTGGAGGGTCCGGGGTTACAATGAGCAGTTCTTC. It specifies CAWRVRGYNEQFF.

The chain employs TRBV29-1 and TRBJ1-2, with D possibly being TRBD1 (6 bases). The CDR3 loop spans 13 amino acids. Germline loops: CDR1 SQVTM, CDR2 ANQGSEA. Trimming cost V 5 bases and J 8 bases, with 18 bases left between them. In DNA, the CDR3 is TGCAGCGTTCCCCCGACAGGCGGTGAAGGCTACACCTTC. Translation: CSVPPTGGEGYTF. The whole variable domain, filled in from reference TRBV29-1 and TRBJ1-2, reads SAVISQKPSRDICQRGTSLTIQCQVDSQVTMMFWYRQQPGQSLTLIATANQGSEATYESGFVIDKFPISRPNLTFSTLTVSNMSPEDSSIYLCSVPPTGGEGYTFGSGTRLTVV.

This chain connects TRBV6-1 to TRBJ2-1; possible D gene TRBD2, 7 bases. V lost 6 bases and J lost 3, with 9 bases in between. This CDR3 has 13 residues. The germline gives CDR1 MNHNS, CDR2 SASEGT. This chain's CDR3 is CASSGGRYNEQFF. For the CDR3, the DNA is TGTGCCAGCAGCGGGGGGCGCTACAATGAGCAGTTCTTC.

The V and J genes are TRBV29-1 and TRBJ2-7; 13 bases are a match to TRBD2. Trimming removed 4 bases from V and 4 bases from J; junction bases left unmatched: 7. The CDR3 contains 15 residues. From germline, CDR1 is SQVTM and CDR2 ANQGSEA. The CDR3 sequence is CSVGRTSGRAYEQYF. CDR3 nucleotides: TGCAGCGTTGGCCGTACTAGCGGGAGGGCGTACGAGCAGTACTTC.

The chain is built from TRBV28 and TRBJ2-7; TRBD2 matches 10 bases. The V segment lost 5 bases and the J segment 2 bases; nucleotides outside the gene matches: 9. CDR1 is MDHEN, CDR2 SYDVKM, per germline. This CDR3 contains 16 residues. This CDR3 is CASSPPGTSVTYEQYF. Written as DNA, the CDR3 is TGTGCCAGCAGTCCCCCCGGGACTAGCGTAACCTACGAGCAGTACTTC.

The chain links TRBV5-1 to TRBJ2-5; 7 bases fit TRBD2. CDR3 length: 15 amino acids. Losses at the gene ends were 0 bases for V and 2 bases for J; bases not matched to a gene: 4. In germline, CDR1 is SGHRS, CDR2 YFSETQ. This chain's CDR3 is CASSLAGGRQETQYF. DNA for the CDR3: TGCGCCAGCAGCTTGGCGGGAGGTCGACAAGAGACCCAGTACTTC.

The J gene is TRBJ2-3, the V gene TRBV11-2; no firm D call. The CDR3 length is 14 residues. V gave up 0 bases and J gave up 5 bases, with 9 bases separating them. Per the germline V gene, CDR1 is SGHAT and CDR2 is FQNNGV. The CDR3 bases are TGTGCCAGCAGCTTAGACCTGGGGTTAGATACGCAGTATTTT. Residues: CASSLDLGLDTQYF.

This clone came up once. The sample carries other DNA sequences with the same CDR3. This chain uses TRBV7-9 with TRBJ2-6; D not resolved. This CDR3 has 12 residues. V lost 6 bases, J lost 4 bases, and 4 bases lay in between. The germline CDR1 and CDR2 sequences are SEHNR and FQNEAQ (reference sequence). CDR3 sequence (DNA): TGTGCCAGCAGGGTAGGGGCCAACGTCCTGACTTTC. Amino acids: CASRVGANVLTF.

The chain has TRBV9 and TRBJ2-1; D gene unclear. The V gene lost 0 bases and the J gene lost 3 bases, with 13 bases spanning the gap. The germline V gene encodes CDR1 SGDLS and CDR2 YYNGEE. The CDR3 totals 16 residues. The CDR3 protein is CASSVDVTLHYNEQFF. The CDR3 nucleotides read TGTGCCAGCAGCGTAGACGTCACCCTACACTACAATGAGCAGTTCTTC. Based on the CDR3 plus reference TRBV9 and TRBJ2-1, the full variable domain is DSGVTQTPKHLITATGQRVTLRCSPRSGDLSVYWYQQSLDQGLQFLIQYYNGEERAKGNILERFSAQQFPDLHSELNLSSLELGDSALYFCASSVDVTLHYNEQFFGPGTRLTVL.

The chain joins TRBV18 to TRBJ2-5; D not resolved. The CDR3 covers 13 residues. Trimming stripped 2 bases from V and 2 bases from J, with 6 bases between. CDR1 KGHSH and CDR2 LQKENI come from the germline V gene. The CDR3 nucleotides read TGTGCCAGCTCACCAATCGGTCAAGAGACCCAGTACTTC. This gives the protein CASSPIGQETQYF.

Only one count was recorded for this clone. The chain is built from TRBV5-1 and TRBJ1-2; the D is unclear. This CDR3 is 13 amino acids long. From germline, CDR1 is SGHRS and CDR2 YFSETQ. The V and J ends lost 1 base and 14 bases respectively, with 18 bases between them. The CDR3 loop reads CASSLFYESHGTF. Written as DNA, the CDR3 is TGCGCCAGCAGCTTGTTTTATGAAAGCCACGGTACCTTC.

This chain joins TRBV21-1 and TRBJ2-3; the table's D gene call, TRBD2, was not cross checked with the DNA. TRBV21-1 is shown as a pseudogene. The CDR3 is 11 amino acids. In DNA, the CDR3 is TGTGCCAGCAGCATCTTAGATACGCAGTATTTT. Protein sequence: CASSILDTQYF.

V usage is TRBV6-5 and J usage is TRBJ2-1; 8 nucleotides align to TRBD1. The CDR3 has 13 amino acids. The germline gives CDR1 MNHEY, CDR2 SVGAGI. J lost 6 bases, V lost 6 bases, and 4 bases had no gene match. Here the CDR3 DNA reads TGTGCCAGCAGCAGGACAGGGCCCAATGAGCAGTTCTTC. Translating it yields CASSRTGPNEQFF.

The rearrangement joins TRBV30 to TRBJ1-2; D not resolved. The CDR3 is 12 amino acids. The V gene lost 2 bases and the J gene lost 4 bases, with 8 bases spanning the gap. In germline, CDR1 is GTSNPN, CDR2 SVGIG (reference sequence). The CDR3 here is CAWSSGTYGYTF. CDR3 sequence (DNA): TGTGCCTGGAGTTCAGGAACCTATGGCTACACCTTC.

The chain couples TRBV19 to TRBJ2-1; TRBD1 or TRBD2 may be the D gene (6 bases each). Germline V lookup: CDR1 LNHDA, CDR2 SQIVND (reference sequence). This CDR3 has 13 residues. Trimming shortened V by 9 bases and J by 7 bases, and 16 bases separated the two germline ends. The DNA for the CDR3 is TGTGCCAGCACAGGGACTGGGTGGAATGAGCAGTTCTTC. Translated: CASTGTGWNEQFF.

The chain links TRBV29-1 to TRBJ1-1, with D possibly TRBD1 on 5 matching bases. This CDR3 comprises 11 residues. V was trimmed by 6 bases and J by 6 bases, leaving 11 bases between them. Per germline, CDR1 SQVTM and CDR2 ANQGSEA. DNA for the CDR3: TGCAGCGTACTAGGGGTTCCTGAAGCTTTCTTT. Translating gives CSVLGVPEAFF. Filled out from reference TRBV29-1 and TRBJ1-1, the complete variable domain reads SAVISQKPSRDICQRGTSLTIQCQVDSQVTMMFWYRQQPGQSLTLIATANQGSEATYESGFVIDKFPISRPNLTFSTLTVSNMSPEDSSIYLCSVLGVPEAFFGQGTRLTVV.

The chain recombines TRBV4-1 with TRBJ2-1; D is unresolved. The germline V gene encodes CDR1 MGHRA and CDR2 YSYEKL. This CDR3 region has 18 residues. V lost 0 bases to trimming and J lost 0 bases, with 15 bases between them. As DNA, the CDR3 is TGCGCCAGCAGCCAAGAGCACGGAACGAAAAGCTCCTACAATGAGCAGTTCTTC. Translated: CASSQEHGTKSSYNEQFF.

The rearrangement uses TRBV29-1 and TRBJ2-3; 8 bases are a match to TRBD2. J lost 0 bases, V lost 1 base, and 15 bases had no gene match. Germline V gene data show CDR1 as SQVTM and CDR2 as ANQGSEA. The CDR3 runs 19 residues. CDR3 sequence reads: CSVEGSAGVMEWSTDTQYF. The CDR3 DNA sequence: TGCAGCGTTGAAGGATCAGCGGGAGTTATGGAGTGGAGCACAGATACGCAGTATTTT.

The J gene is TRBJ1-3, the V gene TRBV1; TRBD1, as called in the table, went unchecked against the DNA. TRBV1 is marked as a pseudogene. This CDR3 is 19 amino acids long. The CDR3 spells CTSSQDQAPRELEGNTIYF. The CDR3 DNA reads TGCACCAGCAGCCAAGATCAGGCACCGAGAGAATTAGAAGGAAACACCATATATTTT.